The source of this T cell receptor beta chain is a study of OX40 agonist ivuxolimab in advanced cancers. Regarding the study as a whole: CD8+ T cells showed, on average, more clonal expansion than CD4+ cells.

Method: immunoSEQ multiplex PCR; TCRdb's copy keeps in-frame clones and lacks some. The table records 45,000 to 65,000 clones, 70% to 90% of them present only once. Germline values: CDR1 GTSNPN, CDR2 SVGIG (reference sequence). The CDR3 extends over 12 amino acids. V lost 2 bases and J lost 6, with 10 bases in between. Concerning this clone: The antigen remains undetermined.

Specimen: CD4+ or CD8+ T cells sorted from blood, collected in a trial of the OX40 agonist ivuxolimab. The source of this sequence is an adult with an advanced solid tumor such as melanoma, head and neck, liver or kidney cancer. V usage is TRBV30 and J usage is TRBJ1-1; perhaps TRBD1 as D (5 bases). CDR3 region: CAWSLGGAEAFF. The CDR3 DNA reads as TGTGCCTGGAGTTTGGGGGGTGCTGAAGCTTTCTTT.